Following are 5 T cell receptor beta chains from one sample sequenced in a study of CD8+CD57+ T cells in acquired aplastic anemia. The template for TCR beta VDJ and CDR3 sequence profiling was genomic DNA. TCRdb reprocessed the reads via MiXCR and lists one record per CDR3 protein. The table includes about 190,000 distinct CDR3 sequences, under 55% detected once. Whoever was chosen for sequencing had shown CD8+CD57+ cell expansion by flow cytometry. The specimen was sorted CD4+, CD8+, or CD8+CD57+ T cells (not recorded which) from PBMCs. All receptors come from a human donor with aplastic anemia.

The DNA for the CDR3 is TGTGCCAGCAGTCCCGACACCTACTATGGCTACACCTTC. As protein: CASSPDTYYGYTF. This chain joins TRBV7-4 and TRBJ1-2; no firm D call. Germline CDR1 is SGHVT and CDR2 is SQSDAQ. The CDR3 sequence is 13 residues long. Trimming cost V 6 bases and J 3 bases, with 11 bases left between them.

The chain employs TRBV7-2 and TRBJ2-5; 9 bases map to TRBD2. This CDR3 region has 16 residues. CDR1 and CDR2 from the germline V gene are SGHTA and FQGNSA. The ends lost 2 bases at V and 0 bases at J; junction bases unmatched: 4. CDR3 nucleotide sequence: TGTGCCAGCAGCTTATGGCGGGAGGGGTACCAAGAGACCCAGTACTTC. Its protein product is CASSLWREGYQETQYF.

V is TRBV5-1 and J is TRBJ2-2, with a weak D call TRBD1 (5 bases). Germline V gene sequence: CDR1 SGHRS, CDR2 YFSETQ. The CDR3 is 15 residues long. Trimming removed 1 base at V and 2 bases at J, with 9 bases between. The CDR3 DNA reads as TGCGCCAGCAGCTTGTACCAGGGCAACACCGGGGAGCTGTTTTTT. Protein product: CASSLYQGNTGELFF.

J is TRBJ1-2 and V is TRBV2, with a possible D match to TRBD1 (6 bases). Germline CDR1 SNHLY, CDR2 FYNNEI. Trimming took off 1 base at V and 6 bases at J, with 18 bases between the two ends. The CDR3 is 16 residues long. The chain's CDR3 is CASSEEPVGTIDGYTF. Written as DNA, the CDR3 is TGTGCCAGCAGTGAAGAGCCGGTGGGGACAATCGATGGCTACACCTTC.

The chain employs TRBV30 and TRBJ2-1, with 8 positions matching TRBD2. The germline gives CDR1 GTSNPN, CDR2 SVGIG (reference sequence). The V gene end was trimmed by 8 bases and the J gene end by 9 bases; junction bases not matched to a gene: 12. The CDR3 extends over 13 amino acids. The CDR3 protein is CALNIGRAGEQFF. As DNA, the CDR3 is TGTGCCCTTAATATCGGGAGGGCCGGTGAGCAGTTCTTC.